This T cell receptor (beta chain) was sequenced for a study of cytotoxic CD8 clonotypes in ibrutinib-treated CLL. About the research overall: Recorded responses included about 25 partial and 2 complete; following median 68 months, approximately 14 stayed remitted and around 12 progressed. Response samples followed a median 12 months of treatment, range 6 to 36.

The data were produced by immunoSEQ multiplex PCR, yet TCRdb's version contains in-frame clones alone and is incomplete. The profile shows approximately 100,000 clones, approximately 58% of them singletons. Trimming cost V 6 bases and J 6 bases, with 21 bases left between them. The CDR3 contains 15 residues. Germline CDR1 is SNHLY and CDR2 is FYNNEI. Study-wide results and caveats: Public clonotypes proved infrequent, and on treatment they shrank or remained steady. Upon ibrutinib response clonality rose, and upon progression it fell back toward baseline.

On this clone itself: Its antigen is unknown.

The chain recombines TRBV2 with TRBJ2-7; no reliable D call. The sequence came from a human donor with chronic lymphocytic leukemia. The sample here was PBMCs, taken after 24 months of ibrutinib treatment. The CDR3 nucleotides read TGTGCCAGCAGGCTAGAAAAGGCATCTTGGCGCGAGCAGTACTTC. Its translation: CASRLEKASWREQYF.